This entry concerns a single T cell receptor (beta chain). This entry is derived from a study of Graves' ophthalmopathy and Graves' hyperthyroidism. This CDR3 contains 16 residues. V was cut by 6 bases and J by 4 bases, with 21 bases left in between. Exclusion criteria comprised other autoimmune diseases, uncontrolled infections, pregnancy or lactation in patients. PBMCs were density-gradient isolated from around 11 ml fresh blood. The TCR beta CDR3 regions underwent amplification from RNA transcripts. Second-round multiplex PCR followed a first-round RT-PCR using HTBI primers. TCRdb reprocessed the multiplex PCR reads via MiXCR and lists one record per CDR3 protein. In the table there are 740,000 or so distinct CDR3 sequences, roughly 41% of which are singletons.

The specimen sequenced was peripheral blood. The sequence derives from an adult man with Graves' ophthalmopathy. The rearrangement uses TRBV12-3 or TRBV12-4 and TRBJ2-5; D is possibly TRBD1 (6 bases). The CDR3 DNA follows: TGTGCCAGCAGCGATCCGGGACATCATTCCCCAGAGACCCAGTACTTC. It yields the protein CASSDPGHHSPETQYF.